This T cell receptor (beta chain) was documented in a study of cytomegalovirus exposure and HLA in healthy donors. The wider study: Just over 80% of 300 to 450 genotyped donors fell in the Caucasian-associated ancestry cluster. Findings of the study overall: Trimming of TCR beta V- and J-genes showed a link, identified in a later analysis, to a missense DCLRE1C variant. Analysis was performed later, and it showed HLA-associated TCR beta chains to be more clonally expanded than equally common others.

The PCR employed 60 Vbeta primers together with 13 Jbeta primers. Generated by immunoSEQ multiplex PCR, the TCRdb table keeps only in-frame clones and is missing some. This sample has roughly 150,000 clones, with roughly 70% found just once. Worth noting for this clone: Its antigen remains unidentified.

Germline loops: CDR1 KGHSH, CDR2 LQKENI. The CDR3 runs 14 residues. The germline V and J ends were trimmed by 2 bases and 4 bases, with 11 bases remaining between them. Material: PBMCs. The V gene is TRBV18, the J gene TRBJ2-5; D is possibly TRBD2 (6 bases). This clonotype originated in a male donor in good health and CMV-seronegative. CDR3 in DNA: TGTGCCAGCTCACCAGGGATGGGAGGAGAGACCCAGTACTTC. It translates to CASSPGMGGETQYF.